This T cell receptor beta chain was recovered during a study of blood T cell repertoires in COVID-19. About the research overall: There were acute and convalescent COVID-19 samples, and they came from the United States, Italy and Spain.

In the source study's methods: Amplification from reference gene primers served as the basis for estimated nucleated cell counts. The assay was immunoSEQ multiplex PCR, and TCRdb's table has in-frame clones only and misses some. That table is the source of V, J and clone size, and D and trimming were worked out from the DNA. The sample has tens of thousands of clones, about four fifths seen once. Sequencing was performed on peripheral blood. The TCR comes from a woman in her 70s with acute or convalescent COVID-19.

The CDR3 DNA reads as TGTGCCAGTAGTGCCGACAGGGGCTCGGGTGAAAAACTGTTTTTT. Translating it yields CASSADRGSGEKLFF. The chain links TRBV19 to TRBJ1-4; the match to TRBD1 covers 8 bases. The CDR3 totals 15 residues. Per the germline V gene, CDR1 is LNHDA and CDR2 is SQIVND (reference sequence). The ends lost 5 bases at V and 7 bases at J; junction bases unmatched: 9.